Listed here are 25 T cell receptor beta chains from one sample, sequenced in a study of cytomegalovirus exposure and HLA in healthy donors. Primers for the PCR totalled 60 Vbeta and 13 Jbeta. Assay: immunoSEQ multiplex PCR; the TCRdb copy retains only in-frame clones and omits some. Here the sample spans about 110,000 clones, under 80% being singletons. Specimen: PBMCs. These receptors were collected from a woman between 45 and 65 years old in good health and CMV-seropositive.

CDR3 bases: TGTGCCAGCAGCTTTTTAACCGGGAAAGACGAGCAGTACTTC. Protein product: CASSFLTGKDEQYF. The J gene is TRBJ2-7, the V gene TRBV11-2, with a possible D match to TRBD2 (5 bases). Germline V gene lookup returns CDR1 SGHAT and CDR2 FQNNGV. This CDR3 has 14 residues. V lost 3 bases, J lost 5 bases, and 14 bases lay in between.

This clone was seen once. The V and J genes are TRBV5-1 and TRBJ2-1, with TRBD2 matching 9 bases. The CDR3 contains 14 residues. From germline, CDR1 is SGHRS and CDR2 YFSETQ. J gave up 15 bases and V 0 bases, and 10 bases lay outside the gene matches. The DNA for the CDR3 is TGCGCCAGCAGCTTGGCCGCTAGCGGGGCCTCTTGGTTCTTC. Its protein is CASSLAASGASWFF.

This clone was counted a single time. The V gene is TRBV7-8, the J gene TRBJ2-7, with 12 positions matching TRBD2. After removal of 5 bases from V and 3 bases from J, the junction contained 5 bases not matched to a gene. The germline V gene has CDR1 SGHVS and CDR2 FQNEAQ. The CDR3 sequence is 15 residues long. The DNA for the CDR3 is TGTGCCAGCAGCGCGAGGACTAGCGGGAACTACGAGCAGTACTTC. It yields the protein CASSARTSGNYEQYF.

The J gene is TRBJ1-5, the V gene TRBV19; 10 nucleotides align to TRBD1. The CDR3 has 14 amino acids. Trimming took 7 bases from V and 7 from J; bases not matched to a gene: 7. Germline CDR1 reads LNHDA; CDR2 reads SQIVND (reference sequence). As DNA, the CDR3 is TGTGCCAGTATTAGGACAGGGGGAGAACAGCCCCAGCATTTT. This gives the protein CASIRTGGEQPQHF.

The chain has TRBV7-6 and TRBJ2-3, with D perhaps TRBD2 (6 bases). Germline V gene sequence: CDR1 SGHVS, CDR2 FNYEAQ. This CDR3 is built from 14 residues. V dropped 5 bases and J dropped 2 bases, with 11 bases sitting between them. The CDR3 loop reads CASSPGLFTDTQYF. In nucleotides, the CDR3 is TGTGCCAGCAGCCCGGGACTTTTCACAGATACGCAGTATTTT.

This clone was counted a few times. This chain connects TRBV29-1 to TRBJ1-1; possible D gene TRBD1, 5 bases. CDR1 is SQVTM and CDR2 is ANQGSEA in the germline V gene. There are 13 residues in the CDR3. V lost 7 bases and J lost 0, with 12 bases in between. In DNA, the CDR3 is TGCAGCGGCGTCGACAGTCTGAACACTGAAGCTTTCTTT. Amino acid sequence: CSGVDSLNTEAFF.

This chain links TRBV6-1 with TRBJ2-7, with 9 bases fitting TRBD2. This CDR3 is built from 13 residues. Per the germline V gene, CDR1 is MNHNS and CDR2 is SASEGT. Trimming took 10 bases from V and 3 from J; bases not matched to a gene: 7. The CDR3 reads CAIRGLAIYEQYF. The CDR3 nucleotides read TGTGCCATCAGGGGACTAGCTATCTACGAGCAGTACTTC.

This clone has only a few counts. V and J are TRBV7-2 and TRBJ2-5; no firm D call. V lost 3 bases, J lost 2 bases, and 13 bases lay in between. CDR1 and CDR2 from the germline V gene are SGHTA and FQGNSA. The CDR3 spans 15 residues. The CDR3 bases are TGTGCCAGCAGCTTTACGGTTTCTTTTCAAGAGACCCAGTACTTC. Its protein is CASSFTVSFQETQYF.

The CDR3 sequence: CASSLLGGGSYEQYF. The CDR3 DNA follows: TGTGCCAGCAGCTTATTGGGGGGTGGCTCCTACGAGCAGTACTTC. The genes are TRBV7-2 and TRBJ2-7, with D maybe TRBD2 (6 bases). The CDR3 totals 15 residues. Trimming removed 2 bases from V and 0 bases from J, with 11 bases in between. CDR1 and CDR2 (germline): SGHTA, FQGNSA.

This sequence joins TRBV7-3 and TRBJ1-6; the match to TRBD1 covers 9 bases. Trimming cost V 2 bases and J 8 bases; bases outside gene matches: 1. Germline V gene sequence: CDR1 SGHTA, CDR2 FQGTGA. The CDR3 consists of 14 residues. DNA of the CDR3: TGTGCCAGCAGCTTAGGACAGGGGCATTCACCCCTCCACTTT. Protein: CASSLGQGHSPLHF.

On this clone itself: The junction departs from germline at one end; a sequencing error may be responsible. CDR3: CSSSLGADTQYF. In DNA form, the CDR3 reads TGTTCCAGCAGCCTGGGCGCAGATACGCAGTATTTT. This chain uses TRBV7-9 with TRBJ2-3; no definite D call. The germline V gene encodes CDR1 SEHNR and CDR2 FQNEAQ (reference sequence). The CDR3 is 12 residues long.

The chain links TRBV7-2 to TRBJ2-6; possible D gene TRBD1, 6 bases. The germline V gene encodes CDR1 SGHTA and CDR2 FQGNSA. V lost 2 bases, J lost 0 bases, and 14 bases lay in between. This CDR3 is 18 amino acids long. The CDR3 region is CASSLFLGTHSGANVLTF. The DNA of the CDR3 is TGTGCCAGCAGCTTATTTTTGGGGACACACTCTGGGGCCAACGTCCTGACTTTC.

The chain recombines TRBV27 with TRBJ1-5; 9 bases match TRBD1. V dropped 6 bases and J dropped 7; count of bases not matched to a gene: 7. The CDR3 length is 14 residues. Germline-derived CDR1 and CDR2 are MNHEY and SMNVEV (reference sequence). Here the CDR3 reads CASSDRGSRQPQHF. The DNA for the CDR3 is TGTGCCAGCAGCGACAGGGGGTCGAGGCAGCCCCAGCATTTT.

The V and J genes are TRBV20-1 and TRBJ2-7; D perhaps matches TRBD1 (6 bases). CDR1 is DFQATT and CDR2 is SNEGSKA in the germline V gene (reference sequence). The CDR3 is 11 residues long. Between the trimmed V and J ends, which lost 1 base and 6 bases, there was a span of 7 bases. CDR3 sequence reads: CSARGRGEQYF. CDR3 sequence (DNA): TGCAGTGCTAGAGGCAGGGGCGAGCAGTACTTC.

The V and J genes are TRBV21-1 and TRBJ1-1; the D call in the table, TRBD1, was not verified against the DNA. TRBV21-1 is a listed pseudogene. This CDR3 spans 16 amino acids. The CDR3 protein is CASSTPRTGRRTEAFF. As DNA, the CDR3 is TGTGCCAGCAGCACACCTAGGACAGGGAGGAGGACTGAAGCTTTCTTT.

In nucleotides, the CDR3 is TGTGCCAGCAGCTTATCGGCTAGCGGGAGGACGGATACGCAGTATTTT. Its protein is CASSLSASGRTDTQYF. The chain is built from TRBV7-9 and TRBJ2-3; 11 bases fit TRBD2. CDR3 length: 16 residues. Trimming took 2 bases from V and 6 from J; bases not matched to a gene: 7. Germline-derived CDR1 and CDR2 are SEHNR and FQNEAQ (reference sequence).

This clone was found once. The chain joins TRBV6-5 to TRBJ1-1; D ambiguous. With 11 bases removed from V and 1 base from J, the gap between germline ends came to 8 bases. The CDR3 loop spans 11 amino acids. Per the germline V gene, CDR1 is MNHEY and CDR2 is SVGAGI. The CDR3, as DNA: TGTGCCGCCAACACGAACACTGAAGCTTTCTTT. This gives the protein CAANTNTEAFF.

The CDR3 coding sequence is TGTGCCAGCAGCTTAGGGCCTAGCGGGAGGGCGGGGGATACGCAGTATTTT. Its protein is CASSLGPSGRAGDTQYF. This chain uses TRBV7-2 with TRBJ2-3; 12 nucleotides line up with TRBD2. The CDR3 runs to 17 residues. V gave up 1 base and J gave up 6 bases; unmatched junction bases: 8. CDR1 is SGHTA and CDR2 is FQGNSA in the germline V gene. Complete variable domain (other parts from reference TRBV7-2 and TRBJ2-3): GAGVSQSPSNKVTEKGKDVELRCDPISGHTALYWYRQSLGQGLEFLIYFQGNSAPDKSGLPSDRFSAERTGGSVSTLTIQRTQQEDSAVYLCASSLGPSGRAGDTQYFGPGTRLTVL.

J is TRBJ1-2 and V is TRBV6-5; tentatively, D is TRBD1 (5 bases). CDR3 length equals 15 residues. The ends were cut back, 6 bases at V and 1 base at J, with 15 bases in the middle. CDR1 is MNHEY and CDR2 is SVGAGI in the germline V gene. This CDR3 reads CASRAGGQGNYGYTF. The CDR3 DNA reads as TGTGCCAGCAGGGCAGGTGGCCAGGGTAACTATGGCTACACCTTC.

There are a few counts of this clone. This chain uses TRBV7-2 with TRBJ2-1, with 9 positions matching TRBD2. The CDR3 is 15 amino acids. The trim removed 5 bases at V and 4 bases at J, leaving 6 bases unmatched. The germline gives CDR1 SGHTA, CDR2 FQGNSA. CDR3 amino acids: CASSISGRSYNEQFF. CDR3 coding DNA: TGTGCCAGCAGCATTAGCGGGAGATCGTACAATGAGCAGTTCTTC.

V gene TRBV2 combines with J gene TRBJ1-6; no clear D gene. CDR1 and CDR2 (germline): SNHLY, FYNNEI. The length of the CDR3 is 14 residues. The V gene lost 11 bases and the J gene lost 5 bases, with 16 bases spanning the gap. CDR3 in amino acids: CAGEKRQNNSPLHF. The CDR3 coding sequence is TGTGCCGGTGAAAAGAGGCAGAATAATTCACCCCTCCACTTT.

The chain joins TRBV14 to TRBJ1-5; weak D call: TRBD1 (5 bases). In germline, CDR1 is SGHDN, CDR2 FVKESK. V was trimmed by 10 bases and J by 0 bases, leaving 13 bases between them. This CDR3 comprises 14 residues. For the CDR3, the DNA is TGTGCCACCGCTCGGGACTGTAGCAATCAGCCCCAGCATTTT. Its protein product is CATARDCSNQPQHF.

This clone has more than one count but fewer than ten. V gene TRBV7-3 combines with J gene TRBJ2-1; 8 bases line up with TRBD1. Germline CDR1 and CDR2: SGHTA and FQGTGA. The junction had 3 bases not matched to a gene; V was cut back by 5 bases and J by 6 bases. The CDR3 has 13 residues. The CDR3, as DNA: TGTGCCAGCAGCAATACAGGGGGCAATGAGCAGTTCTTC. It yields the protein CASSNTGGNEQFF.

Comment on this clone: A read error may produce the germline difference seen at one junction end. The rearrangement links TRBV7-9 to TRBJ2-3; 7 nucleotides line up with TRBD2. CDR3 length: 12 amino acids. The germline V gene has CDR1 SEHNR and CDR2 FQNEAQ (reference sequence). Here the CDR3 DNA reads TGTTCCAGCAGCTCCTTAGCGGGTTTGCAGTATTTT. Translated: CSSSSLAGLQYF.

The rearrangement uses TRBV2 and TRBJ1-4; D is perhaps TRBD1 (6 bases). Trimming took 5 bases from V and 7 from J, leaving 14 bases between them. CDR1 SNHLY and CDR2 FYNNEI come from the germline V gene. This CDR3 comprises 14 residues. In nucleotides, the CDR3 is TGTGCCAGCAGTCTGTACAGGGAGGGTGAAAAACTGTTTTTT. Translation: CASSLYREGEKLFF.